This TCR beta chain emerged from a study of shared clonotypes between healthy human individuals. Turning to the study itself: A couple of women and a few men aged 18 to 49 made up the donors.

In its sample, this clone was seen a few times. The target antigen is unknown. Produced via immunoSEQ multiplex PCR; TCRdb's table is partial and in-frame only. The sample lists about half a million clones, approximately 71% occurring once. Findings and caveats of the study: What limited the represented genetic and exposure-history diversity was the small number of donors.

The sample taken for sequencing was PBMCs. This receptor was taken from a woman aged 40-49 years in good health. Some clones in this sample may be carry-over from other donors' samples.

CDR3 region: CASSLQRQGWHEQFF. The DNA of the CDR3 is TGTGCCAGCAGCCTACAACGACAGGGATGGCATGAGCAGTTCTTC. V usage is TRBV28 and J usage is TRBJ2-1, with 7 positions matching TRBD1. Germline CDR1 and CDR2: MDHEN and SYDVKM. Trimming removed 6 bases from V and 8 bases from J; junction bases left unmatched: 13. The CDR3 is made up of 15 amino acids.